This entry describes one TCR beta chain. Its antigen is unidentified. This specimen belongs to a study of T cell responses to AZD1222 COVID-19 vaccine. Study findings and constraints: Unmutated variant regions are reportedly targeted by nearly half of spike-specific TCRs. Across the whole spike, CD4 TCRs peaked at regions 160-218 and 743-854.

Clones were sequenced by immunoSEQ multiplex PCR, and TCRdb holds only the in-frame ones, with some missing. This sample has fewer than 130,000 clones, with 81% found just once. Germline CDR1 reads LNHNV; CDR2 reads YYDKDF (reference sequence). Trimming took 4 bases from V and 3 from J, leaving 15 bases between them. CDR3 length equals 16 residues. This TCR derives from an adult in good health. The specimen was peripheral blood, collected on day 0 of AZD1222 vaccination. The chain has TRBV15 and TRBJ1-4, with unresolved D. For the CDR3, the DNA is TGTGCCACCAGCACTACGTACCTGGGCTCTAATGAAAAACTGTTTTTT. Protein: CATSTTYLGSNEKLFF.